One sample yielded the 21 T cell receptor beta chains listed below, sequenced in a study of CD8 T cells in Susac syndrome. A quantity of about 0.5 to 1 ug RNA underwent reverse transcription using random hexamers. TCRdb re-derived calls from the immunoSEQ multiplex PCR reads in MiXCR, one entry per CDR3 protein. The data hold approximately 57,000 distinct CDR3 sequences, with 85% to 95% observed a single time. Sequencing was performed on CD8+ T cells from PBMCs. Source of these receptors: a human donor with Susac syndrome.

The V call is TRBV29-1, the J call TRBJ2-7; D is perhaps TRBD1 (8 bases). This CDR3 is built from 13 residues. V gave up 5 bases and J gave up 6 bases, with 17 bases separating them. CDR1 and CDR2 (germline): SQVTM, ANQGSEA. CDR3: CSVSSQGGVEQYF. The CDR3 DNA is TGCAGCGTTTCCTCACAGGGGGGGGTCGAGCAGTACTTC.

V usage is TRBV20-1 and J usage is TRBJ1-2, with a possible D match to TRBD1 (6 bases). Germline V gene lookup returns CDR1 DFQATT and CDR2 SNEGSKA (reference sequence). V shed 1 base and J shed 6 bases, with 15 bases lying between them. The CDR3 has 14 amino acids. Here the CDR3 reads CSARVGRGQHGYTF. The CDR3, as DNA: TGCAGTGCTAGAGTGGGCAGGGGCCAACATGGCTACACCTTC.

V usage is TRBV20-1 and J usage is TRBJ1-5; 7 nucleotides line up with TRBD1. This CDR3 contains 16 residues. Germline lookup yields CDR1 DFQATT and CDR2 SNEGSKA (reference sequence). J was trimmed by 3 bases and V by 0 bases; bases with no gene match: 8. CDR3 protein: CSARDMRGPANQPQHF. The CDR3 bases are TGCAGTGCTAGAGATATGAGGGGGCCTGCCAATCAGCCCCAGCATTTT.

The rearrangement uses TRBV6-2 or TRBV6-3 and TRBJ2-3; D is unresolved. Trimming pared 2 bases from V and 6 bases from J, leaving 9 bases between. The CDR3 covers 13 residues. CDR1 and CDR2 (germline): MNHEY, SVGEGT. The CDR3 bases are TGTGCCAGCAGTTACGGGGTTCGGGATACGCAGTATTTT. Translation gives CASSYGVRDTQYF.

This clonotype was observed a single time. The V call is TRBV7-3, the J call TRBJ1-4; D uncertain. This CDR3 is 15 amino acids long. The germline V gene encodes CDR1 SGHTA and CDR2 FQGTGA. V lost 5 bases and J 3 bases, leaving 13 bases between the germline ends. This CDR3 reads CASSPRAVPNEKLFF. DNA for the CDR3: TGTGCCAGCAGCCCCCGGGCAGTCCCTAATGAAAAACTGTTTTTT.

This clonotype has just a few counts. The rearrangement uses TRBV6-1 and TRBJ2-1, with D perhaps matching TRBD1 or TRBD2 (5 bases each). Germline V gene sequence: CDR1 MNHNS, CDR2 SASEGT. This CDR3 contains 14 residues. Trimming took off 6 bases at V and 8 bases at J, with 17 bases between the two ends. The CDR3 reads CASSLGTPRDEQFF. The CDR3 DNA reads TGTGCCAGCAGCCTCGGGACGCCCCGGGATGAGCAGTTCTTC.

The chain employs TRBV4-1 and TRBJ1-1; 7 bases line up with TRBD1. The V gene's germline CDR1 is MGHRA and CDR2 YSYEKL. The CDR3 is made up of 16 amino acids. Unmatched junction bases numbered 9, after V lost 0 bases and J lost 5 bases. CDR3 in DNA: TGCGCCAGCAGCCAAGAGAAAAGGGGGCAAGGGACTGAAGCTTTCTTT. Protein product: CASSQEKRGQGTEAFF.

V and J are TRBV11-2 and TRBJ2-2; 11 nucleotides match TRBD2. The CDR3 covers 16 residues. Germline V gene sequence: CDR1 SGHAT, CDR2 FQNNGV. The ends lost 3 bases at V and 4 bases at J; junction bases unmatched: 4. The CDR3 sequence is CASSLTSGAPTGELFF. For the CDR3, the DNA is TGTGCCAGCAGCTTGACTAGCGGGGCCCCCACCGGGGAGCTGTTTTTT.

This rearrangement joins TRBV9 to TRBJ2-3; 7 nucleotides align to TRBD2. This CDR3 is 15 amino acids long. Per germline, CDR1 SGDLS and CDR2 YYNGEE. The J segment lost 6 bases and the V segment lost 4 bases, leaving 11 bases of the junction unmatched. The CDR3 bases are TGTGCCAGCAGCACGAGTGGGGGGGATAGCGATACGCAGTATTTT. Translation: CASSTSGGDSDTQYF.

This chain uses TRBV11-3 with TRBJ2-2; perhaps TRBD1 as D (6 bases). The germline V gene has CDR1 SGHNT and CDR2 YENEEA. Deletions cut 4 bases from V and 4 bases from J, with 10 bases between. This CDR3 is built from 14 residues. CDR3 region: CASSSIRGTGELFF. The CDR3 nucleotides read TGTGCCAGCAGCTCGATCAGGGGCACCGGGGAGCTGTTTTTT.

The CDR3 is CAWGKETGSADTQYF. The CDR3 nucleotides read TGTGCCTGGGGTAAAGAGACAGGGTCGGCAGATACGCAGTATTTT. The genes are TRBV30 and TRBJ2-3; 7 bases line up with TRBD1. The CDR3 has 15 residues. After removal of 5 bases from V and 4 bases from J, the junction contained 12 bases not matched to a gene. From germline, CDR1 is GTSNPN and CDR2 SVGIG (reference sequence).

The chain links TRBV5-1 to TRBJ2-1; TRBD1 matches 10 bases. The germline V gene has CDR1 SGHRS and CDR2 YFSETQ. After removal of 7 bases from V and 8 bases from J, the junction contained 6 bases not matched to a gene. The CDR3 is 13 amino acids. The CDR3 region is CASLRDRGYEQFF. The CDR3 nucleotides read TGCGCCAGCCTCCGGGACAGGGGATATGAGCAGTTCTTC.

This clonotype was observed once. The chain links TRBV29-1 to TRBJ2-7; D is possibly TRBD1 (6 bases). The V gene's germline CDR1 is SQVTM and CDR2 ANQGSEA. V was clipped by 2 bases and J by 3 bases, with 11 bases between them. This CDR3 contains 13 residues. CDR3 sequence: CSVEYLGGYEQYF. The CDR3 DNA is TGCAGCGTTGAATATTTAGGGGGCTACGAGCAGTACTTC.

DNA for the CDR3: TGCAGCGTGGGGCGAGGAGGTGGGGCCAACGTCCTGACTTTC. The encoded protein is CSVGRGGGANVLTF. The rearrangement uses TRBV29-1 and TRBJ2-6; D assignment may be TRBD1 or TRBD2 (5 bases each). This CDR3 has 14 residues. The V end lost 6 bases, the J end lost 3 bases, and 12 bases lay between the germline ends. From germline, CDR1 is SQVTM and CDR2 ANQGSEA.

This chain joins TRBV27 and TRBJ2-1, with D maybe TRBD2 (6 bases). V was pared by 2 bases and J by 8 bases, with 10 bases between. The V gene's germline CDR1 is MNHEY and CDR2 SMNVEV (reference sequence). The CDR3 length is 13 residues. CDR3: CASSLISGYEQFF. The DNA for the CDR3 is TGTGCCAGCAGTTTAATTAGCGGCTATGAGCAGTTCTTC.

V usage is TRBV5-1 and J usage is TRBJ1-1; maybe TRBD1 (5 bases). Trimming removed 3 bases from V and 1 base from J, with 10 bases in between. Germline assignment: CDR1 SGHRS and CDR2 YFSETQ. The CDR3 loop spans 14 amino acids. This chain's CDR3 is CASSSAGGNTEAFF. CDR3 nucleotides: TGCGCCAGCAGCTCGGCGGGGGGGAACACTGAAGCTTTCTTT.

This chain joins TRBV18 and TRBJ1-6; no definite D call. This CDR3 has 16 residues. V lost 3 bases and J lost 8, with 17 bases in between. Germline V gene sequence: CDR1 KGHSH, CDR2 LQKENI. CDR3 protein: CASSPRDTEIDSPLHF. The CDR3 DNA sequence: TGTGCCAGCTCACCCCGCGACACTGAAATAGATTCACCCCTCCACTTT. The full variable domain, completed using reference TRBV18 and TRBJ1-6, is NAGVMQNPRHLVRRRGQEARLRCSPMKGHSHVYWYRQLPEEGLKFMVYLQKENIIDESGMPKERFSAEFPKEGPSILRIQQVVRGDSAAYFCASSPRDTEIDSPLHFGNGTRLTVT.

This rearrangement joins TRBV2 to TRBJ2-7; D possibly corresponds to TRBD2 (5 bases). The germline CDR1 and CDR2 sequences are SNHLY and FYNNEI. Trimming stripped 5 bases from V and 0 bases from J, with 29 bases between. The CDR3 spans 20 residues. The CDR3 is CASSSSLGVVSRMGSYEQYF. The CDR3 nucleotides are TGTGCCAGCAGTTCCAGCCTCGGGGTCGTCAGTCGGATGGGCTCCTACGAGCAGTACTTC.

The count of this clonotype is one. The chain recombines TRBV14 with TRBJ2-3; no reliable D call. The ends were cut back, 6 bases at V and 3 bases at J, with 7 bases in the middle. CDR1 and CDR2 from the germline V gene are SGHDN and FVKESK. The CDR3 runs 12 residues. The CDR3 reads CASSEGTDTQYF. CDR3 nucleotides: TGTGCCAGCAGTGAAGGGACAGATACGCAGTATTTT.

The chain couples TRBV21-1 to TRBJ2-7; the table assigns TRBD1, which was not confirmed against the DNA. TRBV21-1 is an annotated pseudogene. The CDR3 spans 14 residues. CDR3 sequence: CASSLRGSRFEQYF. In DNA, the CDR3 is TGTGCCAGCAGCCTCCGGGGGTCCAGGTTCGAGCAGTACTTC.

The rearrangement uses TRBV29-1 and TRBJ2-2; TRBD2 is a possible D gene (7 bases). This CDR3 is 14 amino acids long. Germline assignment: CDR1 SQVTM and CDR2 ANQGSEA. V was clipped by 4 bases and J by 7 bases, with 16 bases between them. The CDR3 bases are TGCAGCGTTGGAAGGGGGGGAGAAAACGGGGAGCTGTTTTTT. Amino acid sequence: CSVGRGGENGELFF.